This T cell receptor (beta chain) appears in the sequencing data of a study of cytomegalovirus exposure and HLA in healthy donors. The study's findings and limits: Reported findings show TCR beta sequences accurately forecast HLA-A and HLA-B alleles in most subjects. Trimming of TCR beta V- and J-genes showed a link, identified in a later analysis, to a missense DCLRE1C variant. In terms of immune exposure information, only CMV serostatus was available.

Concerning this clone: What it binds is not known.

The CDR3 has 14 residues. CDR1 SGHVS and CDR2 FQNEAQ come from the germline V gene. Trimming removed 5 bases at V and 6 bases at J, with 16 bases between. The PCR employed 60 Vbeta primers together with 13 Jbeta primers. Sequencing used immunoSEQ multiplex PCR; TCRdb keeps in-frame clones, though not all of them. The sample lists some 170,000 clones, 82% seen once, with about 1.4% in the top ten. The receptor comes from a girl aged 10-17 years in good health and CMV-seropositive. The rearrangement links TRBV7-8 to TRBJ2-5; D is perhaps TRBD2 (5 bases). The specimen sequenced was PBMCs. The CDR3 bases are TGTGCCAGCAGCCCCGGTCTAGCTGCCCAGACCCAGTACTTC. As protein: CASSPGLAAQTQYF.